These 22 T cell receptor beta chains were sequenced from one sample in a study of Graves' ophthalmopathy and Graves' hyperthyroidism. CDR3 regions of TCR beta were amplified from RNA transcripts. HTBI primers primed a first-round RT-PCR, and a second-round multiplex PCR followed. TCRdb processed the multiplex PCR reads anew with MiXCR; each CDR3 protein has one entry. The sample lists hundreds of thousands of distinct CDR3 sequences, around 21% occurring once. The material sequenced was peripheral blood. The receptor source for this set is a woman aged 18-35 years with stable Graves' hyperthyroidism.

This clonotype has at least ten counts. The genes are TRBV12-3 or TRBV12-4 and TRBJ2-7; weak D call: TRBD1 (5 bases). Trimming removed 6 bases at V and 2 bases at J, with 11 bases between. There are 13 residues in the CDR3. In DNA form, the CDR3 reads TGTGCCAGCAGGATTACAGGAACCTACGAGCAGTACTTC. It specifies CASRITGTYEQYF.

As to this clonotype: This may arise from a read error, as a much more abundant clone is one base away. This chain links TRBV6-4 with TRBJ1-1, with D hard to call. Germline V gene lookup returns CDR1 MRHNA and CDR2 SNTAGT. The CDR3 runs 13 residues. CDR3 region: CASSVERYTESFF. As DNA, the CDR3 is TGTGCCAGCAGTGTTGAGCGGTACACTGAATCTTTCTTT.

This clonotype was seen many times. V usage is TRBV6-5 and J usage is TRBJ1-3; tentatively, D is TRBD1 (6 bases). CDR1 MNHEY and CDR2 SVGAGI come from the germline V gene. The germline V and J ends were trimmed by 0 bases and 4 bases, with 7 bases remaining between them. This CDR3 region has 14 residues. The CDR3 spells CASSYSQGGNTIYF. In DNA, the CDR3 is TGTGCCAGCAGTTACTCGCAGGGGGGAAACACCATATATTTT.

The CDR3 DNA reads TGTGCCAGCAGCTTCCGAGACAGTATGAACACTGAAGCTTTCTTT. This sequence encodes CASSFRDSMNTEAFF. V and J are TRBV7-9 and TRBJ1-1; D is perhaps TRBD1 (5 bases). CDR3 length: 15 amino acids. V was trimmed by 3 bases and J by 0 bases, leaving 11 bases between them. CDR1 and CDR2 from the germline V gene are SEHNR and FQNEAQ (reference sequence).

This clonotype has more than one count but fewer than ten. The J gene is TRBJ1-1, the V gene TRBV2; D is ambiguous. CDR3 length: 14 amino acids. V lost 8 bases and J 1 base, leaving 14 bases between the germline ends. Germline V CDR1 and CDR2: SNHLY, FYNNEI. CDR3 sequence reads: CASLKLGPNTEAFF. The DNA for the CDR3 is TGTGCCAGCTTAAAGCTGGGCCCGAACACTGAAGCTTTCTTT. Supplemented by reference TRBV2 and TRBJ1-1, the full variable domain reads EPEVTQTPSHQVTQMGQEVILRCVPISNHLYFYWYRQILGQKVEFLVSFYNNEISEKSEIFDDQFSVERPDGSNFTLKIRSTKLEDSAMYFCASLKLGPNTEAFFGQGTRLTVV.

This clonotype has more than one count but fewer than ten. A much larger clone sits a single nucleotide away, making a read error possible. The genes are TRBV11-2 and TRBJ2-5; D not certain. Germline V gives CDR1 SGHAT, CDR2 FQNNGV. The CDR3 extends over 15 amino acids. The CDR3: CASSLVKGRFETKYF. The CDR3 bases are TGTGCCAGCAGCTTAGTAAAGGGCAGGTTCGAGACCAAGTACTTC.

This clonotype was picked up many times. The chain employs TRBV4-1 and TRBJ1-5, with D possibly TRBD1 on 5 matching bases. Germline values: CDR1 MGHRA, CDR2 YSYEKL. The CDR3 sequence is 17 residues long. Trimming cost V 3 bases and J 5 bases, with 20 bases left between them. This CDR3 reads CASSQNTGTLLDQPQHF. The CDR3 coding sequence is TGCGCCAGCAGCCAGAACACCGGGACTCTTCTCGATCAGCCCCAGCATTTT.

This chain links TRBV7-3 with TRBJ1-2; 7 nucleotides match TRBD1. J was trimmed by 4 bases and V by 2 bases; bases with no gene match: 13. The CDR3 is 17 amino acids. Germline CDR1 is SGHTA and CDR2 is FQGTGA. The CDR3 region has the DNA TGTGCCAGCAGCTTATCGCCAGGGGGAGATCCAATCTATGGCTACACCTTC. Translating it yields CASSLSPGGDPIYGYTF.

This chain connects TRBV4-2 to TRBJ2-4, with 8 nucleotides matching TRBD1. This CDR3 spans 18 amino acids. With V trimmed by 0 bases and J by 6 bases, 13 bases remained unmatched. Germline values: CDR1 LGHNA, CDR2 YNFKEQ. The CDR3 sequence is CASSQDRSRGPILNIQYF. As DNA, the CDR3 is TGTGCCAGCAGCCAAGATCGGAGCAGGGGGCCAATTTTAAACATTCAGTACTTC.

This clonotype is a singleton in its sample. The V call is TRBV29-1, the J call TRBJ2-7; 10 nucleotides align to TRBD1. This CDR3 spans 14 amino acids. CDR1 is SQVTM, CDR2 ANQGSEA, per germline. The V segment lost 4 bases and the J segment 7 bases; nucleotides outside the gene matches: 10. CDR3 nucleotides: TGCAGCGTTGTCGACAGGGGGCGATTCTGGGAGCAGTACTTC. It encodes CSVVDRGRFWEQYF.

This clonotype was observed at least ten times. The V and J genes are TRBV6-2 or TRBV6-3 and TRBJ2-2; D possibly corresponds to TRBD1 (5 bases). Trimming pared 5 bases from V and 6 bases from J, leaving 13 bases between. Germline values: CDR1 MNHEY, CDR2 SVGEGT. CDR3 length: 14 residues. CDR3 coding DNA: TGTGCCAGCAGTAAAGCAGGGTTCTCCGGGGAGCTGTTTTTT. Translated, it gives CASSKAGFSGELFF.

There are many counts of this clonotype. In nucleotides, the CDR3 is TGTGCCAGCAGTGAAGCGGGCGGCCCCTATGGCTACACCTTC. It is translated as CASSEAGGPYGYTF. This chain uses TRBV2 with TRBJ1-2; D unresolved. CDR1 SNHLY and CDR2 FYNNEI come from the germline V gene. The CDR3 spans 14 residues. V gave up 0 bases and J gave up 4 bases, with 9 bases separating them.

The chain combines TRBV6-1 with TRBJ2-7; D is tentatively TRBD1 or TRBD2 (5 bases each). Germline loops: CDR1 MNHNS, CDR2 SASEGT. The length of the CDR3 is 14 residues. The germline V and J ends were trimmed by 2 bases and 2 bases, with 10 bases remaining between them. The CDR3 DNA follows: TGTGCCAGCAGTGAAAGGGACGGTCCCTACGAGCAGTACTTC. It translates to CASSERDGPYEQYF.

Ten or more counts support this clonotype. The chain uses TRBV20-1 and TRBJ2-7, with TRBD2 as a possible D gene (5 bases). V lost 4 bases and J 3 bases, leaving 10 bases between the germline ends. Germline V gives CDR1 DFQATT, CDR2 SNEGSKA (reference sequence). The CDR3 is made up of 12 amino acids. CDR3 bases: TGCAGTGCTACGGAGGTAAACTACGAGCAGTACTTC. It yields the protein CSATEVNYEQYF.

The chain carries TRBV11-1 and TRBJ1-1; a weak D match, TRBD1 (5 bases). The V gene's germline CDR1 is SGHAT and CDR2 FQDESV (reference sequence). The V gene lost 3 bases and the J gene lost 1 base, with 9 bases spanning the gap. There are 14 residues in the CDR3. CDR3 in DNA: TGTGCCAGCAGCTTCTCCGGGGCGAACACTGAAGCTTTCTTT. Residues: CASSFSGANTEAFF.

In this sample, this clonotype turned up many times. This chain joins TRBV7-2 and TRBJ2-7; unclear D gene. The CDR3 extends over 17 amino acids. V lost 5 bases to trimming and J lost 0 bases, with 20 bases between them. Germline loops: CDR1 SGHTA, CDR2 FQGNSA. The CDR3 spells CASSRWPVGASSYEQYF. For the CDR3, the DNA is TGTGCCAGCAGCCGATGGCCGGTGGGTGCGAGCTCCTACGAGCAGTACTTC.

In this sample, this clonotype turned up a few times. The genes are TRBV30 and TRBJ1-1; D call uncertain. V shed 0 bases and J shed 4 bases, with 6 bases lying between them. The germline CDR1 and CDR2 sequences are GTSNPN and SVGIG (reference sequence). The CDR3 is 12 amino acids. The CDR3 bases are TGTGCCTGGAGTGTACTGGTCACTGAAGCTTTCTTT. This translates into CAWSVLVTEAFF.

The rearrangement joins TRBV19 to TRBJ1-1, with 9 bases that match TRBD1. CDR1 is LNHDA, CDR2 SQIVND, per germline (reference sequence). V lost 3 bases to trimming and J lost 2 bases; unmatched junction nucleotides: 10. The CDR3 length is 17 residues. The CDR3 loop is CASSIRTGAVPNTEAFF. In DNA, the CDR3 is TGTGCCAGTAGTATCAGGACAGGGGCCGTCCCAAACACTGAAGCTTTCTTT.

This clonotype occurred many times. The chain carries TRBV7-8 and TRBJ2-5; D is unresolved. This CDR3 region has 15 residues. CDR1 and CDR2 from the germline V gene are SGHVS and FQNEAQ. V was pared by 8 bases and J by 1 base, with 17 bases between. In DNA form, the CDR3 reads TGTGCCAGCGGAACGAATACCCCATTCCAAGAGACCCAGTACTTC. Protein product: CASGTNTPFQETQYF. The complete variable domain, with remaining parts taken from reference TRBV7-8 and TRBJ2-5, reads GAGVSQSPRYKVAKRGQDVALRCDPISGHVSLFWYQQALGQGPEFLTYFQNEAQLDKSGLPSDRFFAERPEGSVSTLKIQRTQQEDSAVYLCASGTNTPFQETQYFGPGTRLLVL.

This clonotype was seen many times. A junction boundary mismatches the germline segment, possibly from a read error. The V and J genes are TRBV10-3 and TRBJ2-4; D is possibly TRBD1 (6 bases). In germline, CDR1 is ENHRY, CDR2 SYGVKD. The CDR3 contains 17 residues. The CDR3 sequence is CAISENRVINAKNIKYF. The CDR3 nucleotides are TGTGCCATCAGTGAAAACAGGGTTATAAACGCCAAAAACATTAAGTACTTC.

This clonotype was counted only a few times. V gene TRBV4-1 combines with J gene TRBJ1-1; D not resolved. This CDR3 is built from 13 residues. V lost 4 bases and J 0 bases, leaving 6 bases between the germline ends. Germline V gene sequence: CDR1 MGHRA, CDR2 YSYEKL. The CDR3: CASSRWMNTEAFF. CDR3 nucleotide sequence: TGCGCCAGCAGCCGCTGGATGAACACTGAAGCTTTCTTT.

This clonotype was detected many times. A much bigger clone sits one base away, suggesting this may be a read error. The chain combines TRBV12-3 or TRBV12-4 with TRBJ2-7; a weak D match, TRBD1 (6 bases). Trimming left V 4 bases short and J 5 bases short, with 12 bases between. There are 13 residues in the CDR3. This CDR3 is CASSWAGADEQYF. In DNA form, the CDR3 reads TGTGCCAGCAGTTGGGCAGGGGCCGACGAGCAGTACTTC.